These 6 T cell receptor beta chains were sequenced from one sample in a study of regulatory T cells in long-lasting Graves disease. Investigators prepared the TCR beta libraries by applying iRepertoire HTBI primers and Arm-PCR of CDR3 regions. TCRdb analysed the multiplex PCR reads with MiXCR anew, one entry per CDR3 protein. The sample has around 360,000 distinct CDR3 sequences, 15% to 20% seen once; the top ten hold 20% to 25%. Time point given: newly diagnosed GD, antithyroid drugs for less than 3 months. Isolated PBMC RNA provided the starting material for the TCR library. Another study also made use of these data, one on T cells in Graves' hyperthyroidism and ophthalmopathy.

This specimen was peripheral blood mononuclear cells (PBMCs), taken at new diagnosis, from a patient treated with antithyroid drugs. Receptors were obtained from a woman aged 18-29 years with Graves disease.

This clonotype was seen repeatedly, ten times or more. This sequence joins TRBV20-1 and TRBJ2-1; 7 positions match TRBD2. With V trimmed by 5 bases and J by 0 bases, 10 bases remained unmatched. The CDR3 has 16 residues. Germline assignment: CDR1 DFQATT and CDR2 SNEGSKA (reference sequence). CDR3 bases: TGCAGTGCTCGGGGCGGGGGAGTCACCTCCTACAATGAGCAGTTCTTC. This translates into CSARGGGVTSYNEQFF.

This clonotype has at least ten counts. The rearrangement uses TRBV20-1 and TRBJ2-1, with TRBD2 as a possible D gene (5 bases). V lost 0 bases, J lost 5 bases, and 11 bases lay in between. This CDR3 has 14 residues. Germline lookup yields CDR1 DFQATT and CDR2 SNEGSKA (reference sequence). CDR3 coding DNA: TGCAGTGCTAGAGATCTGATAGCGAACAATGAGCAGTTCTTC. Translated: CSARDLIANNEQFF.

In its sample, this clonotype was seen a few times. The chain recombines TRBV20-1 with TRBJ1-1; D is perhaps TRBD1 (6 bases). Germline V CDR1 and CDR2: DFQATT, SNEGSKA (reference sequence). The CDR3 extends over 17 amino acids. Trimming cost V 0 bases and J 1 base, with 18 bases left between them. The CDR3 protein is CSAREGQYPHSNTEAFF. In nucleotides, the CDR3 is TGCAGTGCTAGAGAGGGACAATATCCCCATTCGAACACTGAAGCTTTCTTT.

The chain has TRBV30 and TRBJ2-6; D not certain. V gave up 7 bases and J gave up 1 base, with 14 bases separating them. The germline V gene has CDR1 GTSNPN and CDR2 SVGIG (reference sequence). The CDR3 is 15 amino acids. CDR3 protein: CASSMRRSGANVLTF. CDR3 sequence (DNA): TGTGCCTCCTCTATGAGGCGTTCTGGGGCCAACGTCCTGACTTTC.

The chain has TRBV6-1 and TRBJ1-1; 7 bases fit TRBD1. After removal of 4 bases from V and 7 bases from J, the junction contained 6 bases not matched to a gene. Germline V CDR1 and CDR2: MNHNS, SASEGT. This CDR3 contains 13 residues. Written as DNA, the CDR3 is TGTGCCAGCAGTGGACAGGGACTTGGTGAAGCTTTCTTT. It codes for CASSGQGLGEAFF.

The chain joins TRBV3-1 to TRBJ2-1; D unclear. Germline assignment: CDR1 LGHDT and CDR2 YNNKEL (reference sequence). Trimming shortened V by 1 base and J by 0 bases, and 7 bases separated the two germline ends. This CDR3 comprises 15 residues. The CDR3 here is CASSQGPSSYNEQFF. For the CDR3, the DNA is TGTGCCAGCAGCCAAGGTCCCAGCTCCTACAATGAGCAGTTCTTC.